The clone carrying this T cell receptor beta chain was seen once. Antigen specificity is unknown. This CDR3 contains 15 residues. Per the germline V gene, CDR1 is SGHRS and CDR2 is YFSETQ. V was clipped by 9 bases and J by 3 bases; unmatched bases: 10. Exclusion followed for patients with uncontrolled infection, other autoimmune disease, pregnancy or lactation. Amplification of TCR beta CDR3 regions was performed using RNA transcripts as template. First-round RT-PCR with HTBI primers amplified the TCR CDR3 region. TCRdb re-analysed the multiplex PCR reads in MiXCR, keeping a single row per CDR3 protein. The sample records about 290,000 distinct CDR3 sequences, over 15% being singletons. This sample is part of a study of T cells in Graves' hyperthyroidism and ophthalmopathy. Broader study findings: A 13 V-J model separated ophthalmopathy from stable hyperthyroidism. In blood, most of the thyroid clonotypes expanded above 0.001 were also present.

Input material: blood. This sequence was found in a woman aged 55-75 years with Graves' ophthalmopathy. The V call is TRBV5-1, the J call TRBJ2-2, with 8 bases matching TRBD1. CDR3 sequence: CAIRIETGDTGELFF. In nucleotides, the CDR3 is TGCGCCATTAGGATCGAGACAGGGGACACCGGGGAGCTGTTTTTT.